One and the same sample provided the 13 T cell receptor beta chains below, sequenced in a study of PD-1 blockade in classical Hodgkin lymphoma. The table came from immunoSEQ multiplex PCR; TCRdb's copy has only in-frame clones and leaves some out. The table lists about 93,000 clones, around 81% of them singletons. In every patient, relapse followed autologous stem cell transplantation, while exposure to brentuximab vedotin differed. The sample consisted of peripheral blood mononuclear cells (PBMCs), taken before the second cycle of nivolumab. The receptor source for this set is a human donor with classical Hodgkin lymphoma.

The rearrangement links TRBV7-6 to TRBJ2-2, with D perhaps TRBD2 (5 bases). Germline lookup yields CDR1 SGHVS and CDR2 FNYEAQ. Trimming cost V 1 base and J 6 bases, with 6 bases left between them. The CDR3 length is 13 residues. The CDR3 region is CASSLERAGELFF. Written as DNA, the CDR3 is TGTGCCAGCAGCTTAGAGAGGGCCGGGGAGCTGTTTTTT.

The chain is built from TRBV5-1 and TRBJ2-7; D not certain. Trimming took 0 bases from V and 7 from J, leaving 17 bases between them. This CDR3 has 15 amino acids. Germline V gene lookup returns CDR1 SGHRS and CDR2 YFSETQ. CDR3 protein: CASSLEGPPAGEQYF. In DNA, the CDR3 is TGCGCCAGCAGCTTGGAAGGGCCCCCGGCTGGGGAGCAGTACTTC. Variable domain in full (rest from reference TRBV5-1 and TRBJ2-7): KAGVTQTPRYLIKTRGQQVTLSCSPISGHRSVSWYQQTPGQGLQFLFEYFSETQRNKGNFPGRFSGRQFSNSRSEMNVSTLELGDSALYLCASSLEGPPAGEQYFGPGTRLTVT.

The V gene is TRBV4-3, the J gene TRBJ1-5; possibly TRBD1 for D (6 bases). V shed 6 bases and J shed 5 bases, with 11 bases lying between them. The CDR3 runs to 13 residues. Per germline, CDR1 LGHNA and CDR2 YSLEER. CDR3 sequence (DNA): TGCGCCAGCAGTCTGGACAGATATCAGCCCCAGCATTTT. Its protein is CASSLDRYQPQHF.

The chain links TRBV27 to TRBJ2-1; 7 nucleotides line up with TRBD2. This CDR3 has 14 amino acids. CDR1 MNHEY and CDR2 SMNVEV come from the germline V gene (reference sequence). Trimming cost V 8 bases and J 1 base; bases outside gene matches: 5. CDR3 bases: TGTGCCAGCGGGAGGGGAAAGTCCTACAATGAGCAGTTCTTC. Its protein product is CASGRGKSYNEQFF.

The gene calls are TRBV27 and TRBJ2-3; 12 bases line up with TRBD2. Unmatched junction bases numbered 8, after V lost 6 bases and J lost 4 bases. There are 16 residues in the CDR3. CDR1 is MNHEY and CDR2 is SMNVEV in the germline V gene (reference sequence). CDR3 in amino acids: CASRRSGLAGPDTQYF. DNA of the CDR3: TGTGCCAGCAGACGCTCAGGACTAGCGGGACCAGATACGCAGTATTTT.

This clone was counted once. This chain joins TRBV27 and TRBJ2-2; no firm D call. Germline V gene lookup returns CDR1 MNHEY and CDR2 SMNVEV (reference sequence). The CDR3 has 15 residues. V shed 5 bases and J shed 1 base, with 11 bases lying between them. The CDR3 bases are TGTGCCAGCAGTCAATCACTCGGGAACACCGGGGAGCTGTTTTTT. Translation gives CASSQSLGNTGELFF.

Here the CDR3 DNA reads TGTGCCAGCAGCCCTGTGCGGGACTCCCGGGCGGTGGATACGCAGTATTTT. Its protein is CASSPVRDSRAVDTQYF. This chain joins TRBV7-8 and TRBJ2-3; D possibly corresponds to TRBD2 (6 bases). V lost 5 bases and J lost 6, with 24 bases in between. The CDR3 loop spans 17 amino acids. CDR1 is SGHVS, CDR2 FQNEAQ, per germline.

The chain is built from TRBV5-4 and TRBJ2-3, with TRBD2 matching over 13 bases. The CDR3 runs to 15 residues. J gave up 4 bases and V 4 bases, and 3 bases lay outside the gene matches. Germline V gene lookup returns CDR1 SGHNT and CDR2 YYREEE (reference sequence). CDR3 amino acids: CASSPGLAGADTQYF. CDR3 in DNA: TGTGCCAGCAGCCCTGGACTAGCGGGAGCAGATACGCAGTATTTT.

The chain recombines TRBV5-1 with TRBJ2-5, with D possibly being TRBD1 or TRBD2 (6 bases each). This CDR3 region has 14 residues. Germline V gene data show CDR1 as SGHRS and CDR2 as YFSETQ. V gave up 7 bases and J gave up 2 bases, with 15 bases separating them. This chain's CDR3 is CASGGLGLQETQYF. The CDR3 DNA reads TGCGCCAGCGGGGGGCTCGGGCTTCAAGAGACCCAGTACTTC.

This chain joins TRBV5-4 and TRBJ2-3; D remains unclear. This CDR3 has 13 amino acids. V shed 4 bases and J shed 0 bases, with 6 bases lying between them. Germline V gene lookup returns CDR1 SGHNT and CDR2 YYREEE (reference sequence). CDR3 amino acids: CASSRPSTDTQYF. The DNA of the CDR3 is TGTGCCAGCAGCCGCCCTAGCACAGATACGCAGTATTTT.

V is TRBV5-6 and J is TRBJ2-7; possibly TRBD2 for D (6 bases). Trimming cost V 3 bases and J 0 bases, with 22 bases left between them. CDR1 and CDR2 (germline): SGHDT, YYEEEE. This CDR3 is built from 18 residues. Here the CDR3 DNA reads TGTGCCAGCAGCTGGACCGCTCACGCGGGACGGAGCTCCTACGAGCAGTACTTC. This translates into CASSWTAHAGRSSYEQYF.

This chain links TRBV6-1 with TRBJ1-5; no definite D call. CDR3 length: 15 residues. V was clipped by 1 base and J by 1 base, with 8 bases between them. Germline loops: CDR1 MNHNS, CDR2 SASEGT. CDR3 in DNA: TGTGCCAGCAGTGAAGGGGGTGGGAGCAATCAGCCCCAGCATTTT. Residues: CASSEGGGSNQPQHF.

The rearrangement joins TRBV7-8 to TRBJ2-2; TRBD2 agrees at 9 bases. Germline V gene data show CDR1 as SGHVS and CDR2 as FQNEAQ. Losses at the gene ends were 2 bases for V and 6 bases for J; bases not matched to a gene: 10. The CDR3 length is 17 residues. The chain's CDR3 is CASSLRASGVVAGELFF. CDR3 in DNA: TGTGCCAGCAGCTTAAGGGCTAGCGGGGTAGTGGCCGGGGAGCTGTTTTTT.